This entry describes one T cell receptor beta chain. Its antigen is undetermined. Libraries were prepared by immunoSEQ multiplex PCR; TCRdb keeps only in-frame clonotypes and omits some of them. The sample holds about 73,000 clones, approximately 90% seen once. The data originate from a study of OX40 agonist ivuxolimab in advanced cancers. About the study: Every 2 weeks, patients received ivuxolimab intravenously, dosed at 0.01 to 10 mg/kg. Study-level findings and limits: Antigens targeted by the expanded peripheral T cells were not determined. Normalized T-cell clonal expansion was also low in a subset of nonresponders. At doses 0.1 to 3.0 mg/kg, CD4+ and CD8+ clones expanded.

Germline CDR1 is LNHNV and CDR2 is YYDKDF (reference sequence). V was pared by 0 bases and J by 0 bases, with 6 bases between. This CDR3 comprises 15 residues. The chain recombines TRBV15 with TRBJ1-5; D is unresolved. The sequencing here drew on CD4+ or CD8+ T cells sorted from blood, taken in a trial of the OX40 agonist ivuxolimab. The clonotype comes from an adult with an advanced solid tumor such as melanoma, head and neck, liver or kidney cancer. The chain's CDR3 is CATSRDGASNQPQHF. Written as DNA, the CDR3 is TGTGCCACCAGCAGAGATGGTGCTAGCAATCAGCCCCAGCATTTT.